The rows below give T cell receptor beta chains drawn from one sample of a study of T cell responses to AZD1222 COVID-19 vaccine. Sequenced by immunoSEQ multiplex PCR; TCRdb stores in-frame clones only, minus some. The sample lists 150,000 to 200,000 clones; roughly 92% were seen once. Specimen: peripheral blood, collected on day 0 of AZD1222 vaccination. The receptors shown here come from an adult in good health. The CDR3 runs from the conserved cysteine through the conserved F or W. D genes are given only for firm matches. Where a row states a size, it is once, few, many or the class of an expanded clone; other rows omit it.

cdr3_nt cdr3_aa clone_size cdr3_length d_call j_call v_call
TGTGCCAGCAGCCTAGGGACAGGTCTGTCGCCCCAGCATTTT CASSLGTGLSPQHF . 14 TRBD1 TRBJ1-5 TRBV27
TGTGCCAGCAGCAAAGCCCTGATTAGGACTACCTATCTAGTGGATGAGCAGTTCTTC CASSKALIRTTYLVDEQFF . 19 . TRBJ2-1 TRBV21-1
TGTGCCAGCAGCCAAGATCTAGGCGTCGGTTCACCCCTCCACTTT CASSQDLGVGSPLHF . 15 . TRBJ1-6 TRBV3-1/TRBV3-2
TGCAGCGTTGACTCGCGGGGAAGGGGCGAGCAGTACTTC CSVDSRGRGEQYF . 13 . TRBJ2-7 TRBV29-1
TGTGCCAGCAGCCCCCAGGGGGACACTGAAGCTTTCTTT CASSPQGDTEAFF . 13 TRBD1 TRBJ1-1 TRBV11-2
TGTGCCAGCAGCTTGGACAGCACCTCCTACAATGAGCAGTTCTTC CASSLDSTSYNEQFF once 15 . TRBJ2-1 TRBV7-3
TGTGCCAGCAGTTATCCGGGACAGGGAGTGCCCCAGTACTTC CASSYPGQGVPQYF . 14 TRBD1 TRBJ2-5 TRBV11-2
TGTGCCAGTACCCCCCCTGGGGGACCTTACAATGAGCAGTTCTTC CASTPPGGPYNEQFF . 15 . TRBJ2-1 TRBV19
TGCGCCAGCAGCTTTACAGGGGTCGGCTACACCTTC CASSFTGVGYTF . 12 TRBD1 TRBJ1-2 TRBV5-1
TGTGCCAGCAGCGTAGGTGGGACAGTGGGAAGTTCTGGAAACACCATATATTTT CASSVGGTVGSSGNTIYF . 18 TRBD1 TRBJ1-3 TRBV9
TGTGCCAGCAGTGAAGCCCGTCTTAAAAATGAGCAGTTCTTC CASSEARLKNEQFF . 14 . TRBJ2-1 TRBV2
TGTGCCAGTAGTTCCCTGTTCAGTCCCGAGCAGTACTTC CASSSLFSPEQYF once 13 . TRBJ2-7 TRBV19
TGCGCCAGCAGCACCGGGACAGCCGGCGAGAGGAGCTACACCTTC CASSTGTAGERSYTF . 15 TRBD1 TRBJ1-2 TRBV5-1
TGTGCCAGCAGTGAACAAGGGGGAGGGAACTATGGCTACACCTTC CASSEQGGGNYGYTF . 15 . TRBJ1-2 TRBV2
TGTGCCAGCAGCCCTGGGCCGAACACTGAAGCTTTCTTT CASSPGPNTEAFF once 13 . TRBJ1-1 TRBV11-1
TGTGCCAGCAGCGATTCCGGGACTGGGTACAATGAGCAGTTCTTC CASSDSGTGYNEQFF . 15 . TRBJ2-1 TRBV9
TGTGCCACCGGACGGCAGGGGAGGAATGAAAAACTGTTTTTT CATGRQGRNEKLFF . 14 . TRBJ1-4 TRBV15
TGTGCCAGCAGCGGGGACAATCGCTTTGGCTACACCTTC CASSGDNRFGYTF . 13 . TRBJ1-2 TRBV7-2
TGTGCCAGCAGCCCCAGGACAGGGGCGGTCACCGGGGAGCTGTTTTTT CASSPRTGAVTGELFF . 16 TRBD1 TRBJ2-2 TRBV5-6
TGTGCCAGCAGCTTAGCGGGTAGCACATCCTACGAGCAGTACTTC CASSLAGSTSYEQYF . 15 . TRBJ2-7 TRBV7-2
TGTGCCAGTAGTATACCTACGACAGGGGGCTTGAGCAATCAGCCCCAGCATTTT CASSIPTTGGLSNQPQHF . 18 TRBD1 TRBJ1-5 TRBV19
TGTGCCAGCAGCGCTACCAGGGGGCTGGGCACTGAAGCTTTCTTT CASSATRGLGTEAFF . 15 TRBD1 TRBJ1-1 TRBV7-9
TGTGCCAGCACGGAGAGGGCGGGAAACGAGCAGTACTTC CASTERAGNEQYF . 13 . TRBJ2-7 TRBV6-6
TGTGCCAGCAGCTCGCGGTCAGTAAATGGCTACACCTTC CASSSRSVNGYTF few 13 . TRBJ1-2 TRBV5-5
TGCAGCGTCGGGTGGGTATGGGGGTCGGACAATGAGCAGTTCTTC CSVGWVWGSDNEQFF . 15 . TRBJ2-1 TRBV29-1
TGTGCCAGTAGCACTCCTAATTTAGGTGTTGCCTATAATTCACCCCTCCACTTT CASSTPNLGVAYNSPLHF . 18 . TRBJ1-6 TRBV19
TGCGCCAGCAGCTCCAGGACGTGGGAGACCCAGTACTTC CASSSRTWETQYF . 13 . TRBJ2-5 TRBV5-1
TGTGCCAGCAGCTCCCGGACTAGCGGGGGTGGGCGCACCTACGAGCAGTACTTC CASSSRTSGGGRTYEQYF . 18 TRBD2 TRBJ2-7 TRBV9
TGCGCCAGCAGTGCCGGGGAGCTGTTTTTT CASSAGELFF . 10 . TRBJ2-2 TRBV10-1
TGTGCCAGCAGCGGGAGGGGGGCTGATGAGCAGTTCTTC CASSGRGADEQFF . 13 . TRBJ2-1 TRBV7-9
TGCAGCGTTGAAGCGCAGGGGGCGGCCGTCTATGGCTACACCTTC CSVEAQGAAVYGYTF . 15 TRBD1 TRBJ1-2 TRBV29-1
TGTGCCCGGGGGGAGGGGACCCGCTATGGCTACACCTTC CARGEGTRYGYTF . 13 . TRBJ1-2 TRBV6-5
TGTGCCAGCAGAGCCGCGGCAGTTTTCTATGGCTACACCTTC CASRAAAVFYGYTF once 14 . TRBJ1-2 TRBV6-5
TGTGCCAGCAGTGAAGCTTGGGGGGCAGGGACCTACGAGCAGTACTTC CASSEAWGAGTYEQYF . 16 . TRBJ2-7 TRBV6-1
TGCAGTGCTAGTGGGGGGGCAACTAATGAAAAACTGTTTTTT CSASGGATNEKLFF . 14 . TRBJ1-4 TRBV20-1
TGTGCCAGCAGCGCCCGACCGGCGGGGGAATTTAGCTATGGCTACACCTTC CASSARPAGEFSYGYTF . 17 . TRBJ1-2 TRBV9
TGTGCCAGCAGTCAAGAGACCCAGTACTTC CASSQETQYF . 10 . TRBJ2-5 TRBV27
TGTGCCCTCGGGGACGGATTGATGAACACTGAAGCTTTCTTT CALGDGLMNTEAFF . 14 . TRBJ1-1 TRBV2
TGCAGCGTTGGGTACACGGACCAGGGGGTGACGAACACTGAAGCTTTCTTT CSVGYTDQGVTNTEAFF . 17 TRBD1 TRBJ1-1 TRBV29-1
TGTGCCAGCAGCTCCCGACAGGGTTCCTACGAGCAGTACTTC CASSSRQGSYEQYF . 14 TRBD1 TRBJ2-7 TRBV7-2
TGTGCCAGCAGTCGAGACGGTCAGCCCCAGCATTTT CASSRDGQPQHF . 12 . TRBJ1-5 TRBV7-2
TGTGCCACCAGGGGGACTAGCGTCGCCGGGGAGCTGTTTTTT CATRGTSVAGELFF . 14 TRBD2 TRBJ2-2 TRBV24-1
TGTGCCAGTGGGCGGGGGGCATCTGGAAACACCATATATTTT CASGRGASGNTIYF . 14 . TRBJ1-3 TRBV19
TGTGCCAGCAGTTACCGGGACAGGGACACTGAAGCTTTCTTT CASSYRDRDTEAFF . 14 TRBD1 TRBJ1-1 TRBV6-6
TGTGCCAGCAGCTTAATGGGAGGGGACGAGACCCAGTACTTC CASSLMGGDETQYF . 14 TRBD2 TRBJ2-5 TRBV7-3
TGTGCCAGCAGTGAATTTCAACAGGGGGACTACGAGCAGTACTTC CASSEFQQGDYEQYF . 15 TRBD1 TRBJ2-7 TRBV2